This T cell receptor beta chain originates from a study of post-analysis software for immune sequencing data. V was trimmed by 3 bases and J by 1 base, leaving 14 bases between them. Germline V gives CDR1 SGHDT, CDR2 YYEEEE. This CDR3 is 15 amino acids long. As for this clonotype: Its target is not known.

Sequencing libraries made from TCR beta cDNA carried unique molecular identifiers. Each batch of about 0.9 to 10 million T cells produced 500,000 to 550,000 cDNA molecules. TCRdb itself ran the PCR reads through MiXCR, one entry per CDR3 protein. Altogether about 430,000 distinct CDR3 sequences are present, approximately 37% being singletons, with the ten largest covering 6.5% to 8%. Study-wide points: Controls' normalized Chao1 diversity significantly exceeded that of multiple sclerosis patients. Strong co-clustering by F measure was evident for samples that had been prepared in the same batch. Patients used a handful of TRBV segments, including TRBV5-6, TRBV5-1 and TRBV20-1, more often than controls.

The chain is built from TRBV5-6 and TRBJ2-7; D may correspond to TRBD1 or TRBD2 (5 bases each). This TCR derives from a girl under 10 years old with multiple sclerosis. The material sequenced was blood. Here the CDR3 reads CASSSEQRGSYEQYF. The CDR3 DNA reads TGTGCCAGCAGCTCCGAACAGAGGGGATCCTACGAGCAGTACTTC.